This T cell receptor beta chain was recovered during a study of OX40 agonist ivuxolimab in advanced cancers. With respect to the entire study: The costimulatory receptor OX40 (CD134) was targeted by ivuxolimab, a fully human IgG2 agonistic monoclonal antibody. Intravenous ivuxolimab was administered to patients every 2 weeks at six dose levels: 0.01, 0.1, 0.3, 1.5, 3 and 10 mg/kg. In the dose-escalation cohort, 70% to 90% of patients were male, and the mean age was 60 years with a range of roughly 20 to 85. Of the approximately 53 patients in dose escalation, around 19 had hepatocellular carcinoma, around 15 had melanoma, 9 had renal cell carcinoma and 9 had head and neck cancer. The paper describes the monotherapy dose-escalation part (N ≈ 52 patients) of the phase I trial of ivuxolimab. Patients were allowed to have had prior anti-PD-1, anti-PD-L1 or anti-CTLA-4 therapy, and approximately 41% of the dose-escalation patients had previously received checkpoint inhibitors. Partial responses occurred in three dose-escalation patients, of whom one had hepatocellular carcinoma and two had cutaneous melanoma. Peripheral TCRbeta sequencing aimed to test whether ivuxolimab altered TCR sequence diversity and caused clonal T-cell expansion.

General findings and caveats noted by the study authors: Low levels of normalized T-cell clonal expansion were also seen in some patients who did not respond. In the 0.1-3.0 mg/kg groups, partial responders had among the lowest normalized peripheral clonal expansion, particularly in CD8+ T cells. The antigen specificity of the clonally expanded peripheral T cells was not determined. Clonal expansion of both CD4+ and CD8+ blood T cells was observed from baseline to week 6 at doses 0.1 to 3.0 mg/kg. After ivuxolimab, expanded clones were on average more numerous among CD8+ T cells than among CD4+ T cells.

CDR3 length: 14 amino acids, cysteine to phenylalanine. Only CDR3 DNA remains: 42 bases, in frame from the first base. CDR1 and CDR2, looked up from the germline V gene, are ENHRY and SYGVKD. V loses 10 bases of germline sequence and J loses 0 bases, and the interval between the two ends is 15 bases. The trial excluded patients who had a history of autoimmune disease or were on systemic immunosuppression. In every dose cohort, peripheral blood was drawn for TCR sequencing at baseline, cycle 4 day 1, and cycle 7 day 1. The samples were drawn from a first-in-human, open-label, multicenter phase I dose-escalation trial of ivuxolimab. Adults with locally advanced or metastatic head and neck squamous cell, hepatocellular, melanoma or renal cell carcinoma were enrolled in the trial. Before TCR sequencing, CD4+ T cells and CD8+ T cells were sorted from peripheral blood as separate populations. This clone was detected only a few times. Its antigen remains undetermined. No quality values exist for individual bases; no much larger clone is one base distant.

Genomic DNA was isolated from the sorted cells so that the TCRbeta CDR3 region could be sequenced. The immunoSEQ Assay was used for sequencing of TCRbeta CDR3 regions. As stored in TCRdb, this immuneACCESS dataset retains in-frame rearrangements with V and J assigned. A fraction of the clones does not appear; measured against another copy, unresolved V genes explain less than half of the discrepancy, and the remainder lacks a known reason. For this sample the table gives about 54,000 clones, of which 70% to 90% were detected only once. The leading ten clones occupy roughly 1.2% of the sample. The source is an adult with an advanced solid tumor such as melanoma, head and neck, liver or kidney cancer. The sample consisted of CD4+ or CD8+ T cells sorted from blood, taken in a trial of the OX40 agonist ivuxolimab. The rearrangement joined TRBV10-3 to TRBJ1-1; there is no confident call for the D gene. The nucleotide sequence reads TGTGCCACACACTACTCCTCAATGAACACTGAAGCTTTCTTT. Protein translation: CATHYSSMNTEAFF.